Below, one T cell receptor (beta chain) is given with its context. What it binds is not known. Gene names are the mouse ones. The read stops 1 residue short of the end of the CDR3; the missing end is completed from the germline J gene. Regarding time point: mouse harvest day 14 after allogeneic transplant. Mouse grafts combined 10^7 T-cell-depleted bone marrow cells with 10^6 splenic CD5+ T cells. The data derive from a study of tissue T cells after allogeneic stem cell transplantation. Study-wide results and caveats: Alloreactivity or antigen specificity of tissue TCRs was not determined; some clones might be host cells.

Produced via immunoSEQ multiplex PCR; TCRdb's table is partial and in-frame only. The table shows 4,500 to 6,000 clones, with under 50% occurring only once. The length of the CDR3 is 15 residues. With V trimmed by 1 base and J by 4 bases, 4 bases remained unmatched. Germline V CDR1 and CDR2: SGHSA, FRNQAP. V gene TRBV16 combines with J gene TRBJ2-5; TRBD1 agrees at 8 bases. This receptor was identified in a female BALB/c mouse given C57BL/6 T cells with graft-versus-host disease after an allogeneic hematopoietic cell transplant. Sequenced material: gut tissue. CDR3 sequence: CASSLGYRGKDTQYF. CDR3 DNA, as far as it was read: TGTGCAAGCAGCTTAGGATACAGGGGGAAAGACACCCAGTAC.